The 17 T cell receptor beta chains presented below share a single source sample, sequenced in a study of technical replicates of blood from a few donors. Generated by immunoSEQ multiplex PCR, the TCRdb table keeps only in-frame clones and is missing some. The sample lists approximately 70,000 clones; around 94% were seen once. Source material: T cells isolated from PBMCs. These receptor sequences come from a human donor in good health.

The chain employs TRBV2 and TRBJ1-5, with D possibly TRBD1 on 5 matching bases. Trimming removed 9 bases from V and 0 bases from J, with 15 bases in between. This CDR3 is 15 amino acids long. The germline CDR1 and CDR2 sequences are SNHLY and FYNNEI. CDR3 sequence reads: CASRRGRGSNQPQHF. The CDR3 DNA is TGTGCCAGTAGGAGGGGTCGGGGTAGCAATCAGCCCCAGCATTTT.

V is TRBV19 and J is TRBJ1-5, with 8 bases fitting TRBD1. Unmatched junction bases numbered 5, after V lost 5 bases and J lost 5 bases. The CDR3 is 14 amino acids. The germline gives CDR1 LNHDA, CDR2 SQIVND (reference sequence). The DNA for the CDR3 is TGTGCCAGTAGTCTACAGGGGGTCGATCAGCCCCAGCATTTT. This codes for CASSLQGVDQPQHF.

The chain recombines TRBV27 with TRBJ1-5; maybe TRBD1 (6 bases). Germline CDR1 MNHEY, CDR2 SMNVEV (reference sequence). The CDR3 has 16 residues. Trimming stripped 0 bases from V and 5 bases from J, with 14 bases between. CDR3 region: CASSLSAGEWDQPQHF. DNA for the CDR3: TGTGCCAGCAGTTTATCTGCAGGGGAATGGGATCAGCCCCAGCATTTT.

The rearrangement uses TRBV28 and TRBJ1-1; 7 nucleotides line up with TRBD1. Losses at the gene ends were 6 bases for V and 0 bases for J; bases not matched to a gene: 16. There are 18 residues in the CDR3. CDR1 MDHEN and CDR2 SYDVKM come from the germline V gene. The CDR3 reads CASREGWTGRGMNTEAFF. The DNA for the CDR3 is TGTGCCAGCAGGGAAGGGTGGACAGGTAGGGGCATGAACACTGAAGCTTTCTTT.

The chain employs TRBV5-1 and TRBJ2-2; tentative D call: TRBD1 (6 bases). The CDR3 loop spans 16 amino acids. Germline lookup yields CDR1 SGHRS and CDR2 YFSETQ. V was pared by 1 base and J by 5 bases, with 15 bases between. CDR3 nucleotide sequence: TGCGCCAGCAGCTTGTATATTACAGGGCAGACCGGGGAGCTGTTTTTT. Its translation is CASSLYITGQTGELFF.

The chain carries TRBV15 and TRBJ1-1; a possible D gene is TRBD1 (6 bases). CDR3 length: 12 residues. CDR1 is LNHNV, CDR2 YYDKDF, per germline (reference sequence). V was trimmed by 3 bases and J by 9 bases, leaving 11 bases between them. CDR3 in DNA: TGTGCCACCAGCAGGTCAGACAGGCAAGCTTTCTTT. It yields the protein CATSRSDRQAFF. Complete variable domain (other parts from reference TRBV15 and TRBJ1-1): DAMVIQNPRYQVTQFGKPVTLSCSQTLNHNVMYWYQQKSSQAPKLLFHYYDKDFNNEADTPDNFQSRRPNTSFCFLDIRSPGLGDTAMYLCATSRSDRQAFFGQGTRLTVV.

Here the CDR3 reads CASNPGQGNEQYF. The CDR3 nucleotides are TGTGCCAGTAATCCGGGACAGGGAAACGAGCAGTACTTC. V gene TRBV19 combines with J gene TRBJ2-7; 9 bases are shared with TRBD1. The CDR3 has 13 residues. The germline gives CDR1 LNHDA, CDR2 SQIVND (reference sequence). V shed 7 bases, J shed 5 bases, and the junction held 6 bases outside the gene matches.

The chain uses TRBV4-1 and TRBJ2-7; TRBD1 matches at 9 bases. CDR3 size: 15 residues. V dropped 6 bases and J dropped 1; count of bases not matched to a gene: 7. Germline assignment: CDR1 MGHRA and CDR2 YSYEKL. The CDR3 coding sequence is TGCGCCAGCAGTCCACGGGGACAGGGATCCTACGAGCAGTACTTC. Translating gives CASSPRGQGSYEQYF.

Written as DNA, the CDR3 is TGTGCCAGCAGCTCCAGGGGTGGGACTGGGGCCAACGTCCTGACTTTC. It codes for CASSSRGGTGANVLTF. The rearrangement uses TRBV7-8 and TRBJ2-6, with a weak D call TRBD1 (6 bases). V was pared by 4 bases and J by 2 bases, with 12 bases between. Germline CDR1 and CDR2: SGHVS and FQNEAQ. This CDR3 is 16 amino acids long.

V is TRBV5-6 and J is TRBJ1-3; D is uncertain. Trimming took off 2 bases at V and 1 base at J, with 4 bases between the two ends. CDR3 size: 13 residues. The germline gives CDR1 SGHDT, CDR2 YYEEEE. In DNA form, the CDR3 reads TGTGCCAGCAGCTTCTTTTCTGGAAACACCATATATTTT. Its translation is CASSFFSGNTIYF. The whole variable domain, filled in from reference TRBV5-6 and TRBJ1-3, reads DAGVTQSPTHLIKTRGQQVTLRCSPKSGHDTVSWYQQALGQGPQFIFQYYEEEERQRGNFPDRFSGHQFPNYSSELNVNALLLGDSALYLCASSFFSGNTIYFGEGSWLTVV.

J is TRBJ1-3 and V is TRBV2; D uncertain. This CDR3 region has 14 residues. The germline gives CDR1 SNHLY, CDR2 FYNNEI. Trimming took off 3 bases at V and 0 bases at J, with 6 bases between the two ends. As DNA, the CDR3 is TGTGCCAGCAGTGACACATACTCTGGAAACACCATATATTTT. The encoded protein is CASSDTYSGNTIYF.

This chain joins TRBV7-2 and TRBJ2-1; 8 bases agree with TRBD2. V lost 6 bases, J lost 4 bases, and 8 bases stayed unmatched. Per the germline V gene, CDR1 is SGHTA and CDR2 is FQGNSA. The CDR3 runs to 15 residues. The CDR3 region has the DNA TGTGCCAGCAGAGGCCTAGCGGGCCATTACAATGAGCAGTTCTTC. Protein sequence: CASRGLAGHYNEQFF.

The chain recombines TRBV9 with TRBJ1-5; TRBD1 matches 8 bases. Trimming removed 0 bases from V and 7 bases from J; junction bases left unmatched: 3. The length of the CDR3 is 14 residues. In germline, CDR1 is SGDLS, CDR2 YYNGEE. The CDR3 is CASSVGGTGQPQHF. The CDR3 DNA reads as TGTGCCAGCAGCGTAGGAGGGACAGGCCAGCCCCAGCATTTT.

CDR3 sequence reads: CASSFRLPGELFF. In DNA form, the CDR3 reads TGTGCCAGCAGCTTTCGGTTACCCGGGGAGCTGTTTTTT. This sequence joins TRBV11-3 and TRBJ2-2, with unresolved D. Per the germline V gene, CDR1 is SGHNT and CDR2 is YENEEA. V was clipped by 3 bases and J by 6 bases, with 8 bases between them. The CDR3 sequence is 13 residues long.

This chain uses TRBV2 with TRBJ1-1; D possibly corresponds to TRBD1 (5 bases). V was pared by 5 bases and J by 6 bases, with 10 bases between. CDR3 length equals 12 residues. CDR1 and CDR2 from the germline V gene are SNHLY and FYNNEI. The CDR3 reads CASSPTGAEAFF. The CDR3 region has the DNA TGTGCCAGCAGTCCCACGGGGGCTGAAGCTTTCTTT.

This clone was seen more than once but under ten times. The chain couples TRBV9 to TRBJ1-5, with unresolved D. This CDR3 has 14 amino acids. Germline V gene sequence: CDR1 SGDLS, CDR2 YYNGEE. V gave up 0 bases and J gave up 6 bases, with 10 bases separating them. The CDR3 protein is CASSVGGLSQPQHF. The CDR3 nucleotides read TGTGCCAGCAGCGTAGGTGGCCTCAGTCAGCCCCAGCATTTT.

The rearrangement joins TRBV7-3 to TRBJ2-7; TRBD2 aligns across 7 bases. The CDR3 sequence is 12 residues long. The junction had 2 bases not matched to a gene; V was cut back by 4 bases and J by 5 bases. Germline CDR1 and CDR2: SGHTA and FQGTGA. The CDR3 DNA follows: TGTGCCAGCAGCTACACTAGCGACGAGCAGTACTTC. This translates into CASSYTSDEQYF.